This TCR beta chain was recovered during a study of blood T cell repertoires in COVID-19 (dated by TCRdb to between 2020 and 2021). Regarding the complete study: Samples covering the acute and convalescent phases of COVID-19 were provided by collaborators in the United States, Italy and Spain. Deeply sampled blood TCRbeta repertoires from subjects exposed to, actively infected with, or recovered from COVID-19 were included in the dataset. The repertoires were made available in a free public database intended to serve as a resource for research on the immune response to SARS-CoV-2. Where HLA class I and class II types were available, the types were taken from metadata supplied by the sample provider, not from assay-based typing. Samples were obtained from the ongoing ImmuneRACE study (first 160 participants) and from 1,254 subjects provided by 6 global collaborators. The material from the prospective study consisted of cDNA or gDNA derived from T cells, B-cell-depleted T cells, or PBMCs. Sample metadata almost always included a de-identified subject ID, COVID-19 status, age in years and sex.

TCRbeta CDR3 regions were amplified from genomic DNA by means of the immunoSEQ Assay, a bias-controlled multiplex PCR. In the paper's pipeline: The number of nucleated cells in each sample was estimated from the amplification of reference gene primers within the assay. Sequence reads were collapsed and filtered to measure the absolute abundance of every unique TCRbeta CDR3 rearrangement. For each sample, productive Simpson clonality was calculated as the square root of Simpson's diversity index over productive rearrangements. Imported from immuneACCESS, the table was reduced by TCRdb to in-frame sequences with V and J called. These copies leave out some clones; in studies compared against another copy, an unresolved V gene accounts for under half, and the cause of the remainder is not known. V, J and clone size reflect that table, while D and trimming were determined from the DNA. For this sample the table gives 200,000 to 250,000 clones, of which roughly 76% were detected only once. The top ten clonotypes cover 4% to 5.5% of the sample.

The research as a whole found: The amount of clinical and demographic metadata varied by source and participant and was provided uncurated.

This clone was seen a single time. No antigen is known for it. No much larger clone exists at a distance of one base, and base qualities are not known. Whole blood was collected in K2EDTA tubes by collaborating institutions according to the institutions' own protocols. For TCRbeta analysis, collaborators shipped samples in one of three forms: frozen whole blood, isolated PBMCs, or DNA extracted from either of those sample types. The CDR3, cysteine through phenylalanine, is 17 amino acids long. The sequence is cut down to CDR3 DNA, 51 bases in frame from base 1. CDR1 and CDR2 (GTSNPN, SVGIG) derive from the germline V gene (reference sequence). Germline trimming amounts to 1 base on V and 5 bases on J, with 9 as the count of junction bases outside the gene matches.

The receptor comes from a human donor in a cohort sampled during active COVID-19. Specimen: peripheral blood. The chain was built from TRBV30 and TRBJ2-3, and 13 junction bases match TRBD2. The nucleotide sequence is TGTGCCTGGAGTGGCCCACTAGCGGGAGGGCCCGAAGATACGCAGTATTTT. The encoded protein is CAWSGPLAGGPEDTQYF. Supplemented by the reference TRBV30 and TRBJ2-3 proteins around the CDR3, the complete variable domain is SQTIHQWPATLVQPVGSPLSLECTVEGTSNPNLYWYRQAAGRGLQLLFYSVGIGQISSEVPQNLSASRPQDRQFILSSKKLLLSDSGFYLCAWSGPLAGGPEDTQYFGPGTRLTVL.